The 29 T cell receptor beta chains in this list originate from one sample, sequenced in a study of blood T cell repertoires in COVID-19. Using immunoSEQ multiplex PCR, the repertoire was profiled, and TCRdb retains in-frame clones only, with some absent. The sample has 250,000 to 300,000 clones; 80% to 90% are singletons. The sequencing sample was made of peripheral blood. These receptors were obtained from an older woman with COVID-19, enrolled during active disease.

The chain combines TRBV5-4 with TRBJ1-2; the D gene is possibly TRBD1 (6 bases). CDR3 length: 16 residues. V was shortened by 4 bases and J by 1 base, with 17 bases between the two germline ends. The germline CDR1 and CDR2 sequences are SGHNT and YYREEE (reference sequence). The CDR3 DNA reads as TGTGCCAGCAGCGGCCCCGCCGGGACAAATAACTATGGCTACACCTTC. Amino acids: CASSGPAGTNNYGYTF.

This chain links TRBV19 with TRBJ1-5; a weak D match, TRBD1 (6 bases). Trimming cost V 10 bases and J 11 bases, with 15 bases left between them. The CDR3 is 11 amino acids. Germline CDR1 reads LNHDA; CDR2 reads SQIVND (reference sequence). The CDR3 loop is CAIKNGQTQHF. The CDR3 nucleotides are TGTGCCATCAAAAATGGACAGACCCAGCATTTT.

CDR3 in DNA: TGTGCCAGCAGTAACCTCGCGGGGGGGGGAGAGACCCAGTACTTC. Translated, it gives CASSNLAGGGETQYF. The V gene is TRBV2, the J gene TRBJ2-5; 9 bases agree with TRBD2. This CDR3 is 15 amino acids long. The germline V gene has CDR1 SNHLY and CDR2 FYNNEI. V trimming: 5 bases; J trimming: 4 bases; junction bases outside the gene matches: 8.

This clone was picked up one time. The chain recombines TRBV7-2 with TRBJ2-2; 8 nucleotides align to TRBD2. Unmatched junction bases numbered 9, after V lost 5 bases and J lost 7 bases. The germline V gene encodes CDR1 SGHTA and CDR2 FQGNSA. CDR3 size: 15 residues. CDR3 protein: CASSPRRGVDGELFF. The DNA for the CDR3 is TGTGCCAGCAGCCCCAGGCGGGGGGTCGACGGGGAGCTGTTTTTT.

The gene calls are TRBV21-1 and TRBJ1-6; whether TRBD1, the table's D call, matches the DNA was not checked. TRBV21-1 corresponds to a pseudogene. The CDR3 is 17 residues long. CDR3 sequence reads: CASSIHSQDSYNSPLHF. CDR3 bases: TGTGCCAGCAGCATCCATTCACAGGACTCCTATAATTCACCCCTCCACTTT.

The chain uses TRBV5-1 and TRBJ2-3; perhaps TRBD1 as D (6 bases). The length of the CDR3 is 16 residues. Deletions cut 4 bases from V and 0 bases from J, with 15 bases between. CDR1 is SGHRS, CDR2 YFSETQ, per germline. The CDR3 DNA reads TGCGCCAGCAGCCCCCAGGGGCAAATTAGCACAGATACGCAGTATTTT. This gives the protein CASSPQGQISTDTQYF.

The rearrangement uses TRBV30 and TRBJ1-1, with a tentative D call TRBD1 (5 bases). The CDR3 has 13 amino acids. Germline V gene sequence: CDR1 GTSNPN, CDR2 SVGIG (reference sequence). Trimming left V 0 bases short and J 2 bases short, with 7 bases between. CDR3 in DNA: TGTGCCTGGAGTGTACAGGATAACACTGAAGCTTTCTTT. This codes for CAWSVQDNTEAFF.

The rearrangement links TRBV7-2 to TRBJ1-1, with D maybe TRBD1 (5 bases). The ends were cut back, 3 bases at V and 5 bases at J, with 16 bases in the middle. CDR3 length equals 15 residues. Germline values: CDR1 SGHTA, CDR2 FQGNSA. The CDR3: CASSLGTGAFTEAFF. The CDR3 DNA reads TGTGCCAGCAGCTTGGGAACTGGGGCTTTTACTGAAGCTTTCTTT.

J is TRBJ2-7 and V is TRBV30; the match to TRBD2 covers 10 bases. The germline V gene encodes CDR1 GTSNPN and CDR2 SVGIG (reference sequence). This CDR3 region has 14 residues. V shed 0 bases, J shed 2 bases, and the junction held 1 base outside the gene matches. CDR3 sequence: CAWSVAGGPYEQYF. Written as DNA, the CDR3 is TGTGCCTGGAGTGTAGCGGGGGGGCCCTACGAGCAGTACTTC.

V gene TRBV3-1 (or the pseudogene TRBV3-2) combines with J gene TRBJ2-3; TRBD2 aligns across 10 bases. Trimming at V came to 2 bases and at J to 4 bases, leaving 9 bases not matched to a gene. CDR1 and CDR2 (germline): LGHDT, YNNKEL (reference sequence). This CDR3 contains 17 residues. The chain's CDR3 is CASSQLSSGGAADTQYF. The DNA for the CDR3 is TGTGCCAGCAGCCAATTATCCAGCGGGGGGGCAGCAGATACGCAGTATTTT.

The chain recombines TRBV24-1 with TRBJ1-2; 12 nucleotides line up with TRBD1. This CDR3 comprises 17 residues. V was clipped by 3 bases and J by 4 bases; unmatched bases: 8. Per the germline V gene, CDR1 is KGHDR and CDR2 is SFDVKD. The CDR3: CATSDRDRDRGLYGYTF. Here the CDR3 DNA reads TGTGCCACCAGTGATCGCGACCGGGACAGGGGGCTCTATGGCTACACCTTC.

The gene calls are TRBV5-1 and TRBJ2-5; a weak D match, TRBD2 (5 bases). The germline gives CDR1 SGHRS, CDR2 YFSETQ. The V gene lost 0 bases and the J gene lost 3 bases, with 12 bases spanning the gap. This CDR3 is built from 15 residues. For the CDR3, the DNA is TGCGCCAGCAGCTTGGCGCGGGTGAATAAAGAGACCCAGTACTTC. Its translation is CASSLARVNKETQYF.

The gene calls are TRBV18 and TRBJ2-5, with D maybe TRBD1 (6 bases). This CDR3 comprises 14 residues. Germline V lookup: CDR1 KGHSH, CDR2 LQKENI. V gave up 3 bases and J gave up 1 base, with 9 bases separating them. The CDR3 region is CASSPGTPQETQYF. As DNA, the CDR3 is TGTGCCAGCTCACCCGGGACACCCCAAGAGACCCAGTACTTC. Variable domain in full (rest from reference TRBV18 and TRBJ2-5): NAGVMQNPRHLVRRRGQEARLRCSPMKGHSHVYWYRQLPEEGLKFMVYLQKENIIDESGMPKERFSAEFPKEGPSILRIQQVVRGDSAAYFCASSPGTPQETQYFGPGTRLLVL.

CDR3 loop: CATSESGQGNQPQHF. As DNA, the CDR3 is TGTGCCACCAGTGAATCGGGACAGGGAAATCAGCCCCAGCATTTT. The chain links TRBV24-1 to TRBJ1-5; 9 nucleotides agree with TRBD1. This CDR3 has 15 residues. CDR1 and CDR2 from the germline V gene are KGHDR and SFDVKD. Trimming removed 4 bases from V and 4 bases from J; junction bases left unmatched: 4.

DNA of the CDR3: TGTGCCAGCAGCTTGACCAATGGACAGGGGGCAGGTGAAGCTTTCTTT. It translates to CASSLTNGQGAGEAFF. The V gene is TRBV5-8, the J gene TRBJ1-1; TRBD1 aligns across 11 bases. V shed 1 base and J 7 bases; nucleotides not matched to a gene: 9. Germline V gene sequence: CDR1 SGHTS, CDR2 YDEGEE. The CDR3 consists of 16 residues.

The J gene is TRBJ2-3, the V gene TRBV9; the match to TRBD2 covers 9 bases. Germline loops: CDR1 SGDLS, CDR2 YYNGEE. The CDR3 sequence is 15 residues long. Germline trimming cut 2 bases from V and 3 bases from J; bases unmatched to any gene: 4. The CDR3, as DNA: TGTGCCAGCAGCGTTTTAGCGGGGGAGACAGATACGCAGTATTTT. Translated, it gives CASSVLAGETDTQYF.

This chain connects TRBV30 to TRBJ1-2; D is unclear. Trimming cost V 0 bases and J 7 bases, with 9 bases left between them. Germline lookup yields CDR1 GTSNPN and CDR2 SVGIG (reference sequence). The CDR3 spans 12 residues. The CDR3 sequence is CAWSVLEGGYTF. Here the CDR3 DNA reads TGTGCCTGGAGTGTACTTGAGGGTGGCTACACCTTC.

The V and J genes are TRBV9 and TRBJ2-1, with D possibly TRBD1 on 5 matching bases. Germline CDR1 reads SGDLS; CDR2 reads YYNGEE. V was shortened by 3 bases and J by 0 bases, with 13 bases between the two germline ends. CDR3 size: 16 residues. Written as DNA, the CDR3 is TGTGCCAGCAGCGCCCCGACAGCGAGCTCCTACAATGAGCAGTTCTTC. This gives the protein CASSAPTASSYNEQFF.

V and J are TRBV29-1 and TRBJ1-1; 7 bases align to TRBD1. Losses at the gene ends were 2 bases for V and 8 bases for J; bases not matched to a gene: 5. This CDR3 has 12 residues. Germline-derived CDR1 and CDR2 are SQVTM and ANQGSEA. Here the CDR3 reads CSVERQGGEAFF. The CDR3 coding sequence is TGCAGCGTTGAAAGACAGGGTGGGGAAGCTTTCTTT.

This clone was observed a few times. This chain links TRBV6-4 with TRBJ2-5; 14 bases align to TRBD2. This CDR3 is 15 amino acids long. CDR1 and CDR2 from the germline V gene are MRHNA and SNTAGT. V lost 8 bases and J lost 2; bases outside the gene matches: 4. The CDR3: CASARTSGGQETQYF. In nucleotides, the CDR3 is TGTGCCAGCGCCCGGACTAGCGGGGGGCAAGAGACCCAGTACTTC.

This chain links TRBV29-1 with TRBJ1-3, with no clear D. The germline V gene encodes CDR1 SQVTM and CDR2 ANQGSEA. CDR3 length equals 15 residues. Trimming took off 7 bases at V and 1 base at J, with 17 bases between the two ends. The CDR3 DNA reads TGCAGCGCTCCCGGGCCTTCGGGGTCTGGAAACACCATATATTTT. This gives the protein CSAPGPSGSGNTIYF.

The rearrangement links TRBV29-1 to TRBJ2-1; TRBD2 aligns across 12 bases. This CDR3 is 13 amino acids long. Trimming removed 4 bases from V and 7 bases from J; junction bases left unmatched: 2. The germline CDR1 and CDR2 sequences are SQVTM and ANQGSEA. CDR3 in DNA: TGCAGCGTTGCAGGACTAGCGGGGAATGAGCAGTTCTTC. Its translation: CSVAGLAGNEQFF.

The chain carries TRBV27 and TRBJ2-3; D gene unclear. V lost 6 bases and J lost 1, with 11 bases in between. CDR1 and CDR2 (germline): MNHEY, SMNVEV (reference sequence). The CDR3 has 14 amino acids. The CDR3 sequence: CASRRRRGTDTQYF. The CDR3 DNA reads as TGTGCCAGCAGGAGGAGACGTGGCACAGATACGCAGTATTTT.

The count of this clone is one. V and J are TRBV11-2 and TRBJ2-7, with D tentatively TRBD1 (6 bases). Trimming cost V 3 bases and J 2 bases, with 14 bases left between them. The CDR3 runs to 15 residues. Germline lookup yields CDR1 SGHAT and CDR2 FQNNGV. For the CDR3, the DNA is TGTGCCAGCAGCTTCTCGGGACAAGAAACCTACGAGCAGTACTTC. Encoded protein: CASSFSGQETYEQYF.

The chain links TRBV2 to TRBJ2-7, with D possibly TRBD2 on 5 matching bases. V gave up 3 bases and J gave up 0 bases, with 9 bases separating them. The length of the CDR3 is 14 residues. Per the germline V gene, CDR1 is SNHLY and CDR2 is FYNNEI. CDR3 in amino acids: CASSERGSSYEQYF. CDR3 bases: TGTGCCAGCAGTGAGCGAGGGAGCTCCTACGAGCAGTACTTC.

This clone was picked up many times. The genes are TRBV5-8 and TRBJ1-1; 8 bases map to TRBD1. Germline V lookup: CDR1 SGHTS, CDR2 YDEGEE. V shed 5 bases, J shed 7 bases, and the junction held 1 base outside the gene matches. The CDR3 is 11 amino acids. The CDR3 DNA is TGTGCCAGCAGAGGACAGGGTGAAGCTTTCTTT. Protein sequence: CASRGQGEAFF.

The V gene is TRBV12-3 or TRBV12-4, the J gene TRBJ2-1, with a tentative D call TRBD1 (6 bases). CDR3 length: 13 amino acids. The V gene lost 6 bases and the J gene lost 6 bases, with 12 bases spanning the gap. The CDR3, as DNA: TGTGCCAGCAGCCTCTCAGGGGCCAATGAGCAGTTCTTC. It encodes CASSLSGANEQFF.

The chain combines TRBV24-1 with TRBJ2-1; possibly TRBD1 for D (5 bases). CDR3 size: 14 residues. The germline V gene encodes CDR1 KGHDR and CDR2 SFDVKD. V lost 3 bases and J 0 bases, leaving 5 bases between the germline ends. The CDR3 protein is CATSDTGSYNEQFF. CDR3 in DNA: TGTGCCACCAGTGATACAGGCTCCTACAATGAGCAGTTCTTC.

In DNA, the CDR3 is TGTGCCAGCAGCTTACACAGAGTGAACACTGAAGCTTTCTTT. Protein product: CASSLHRVNTEAFF. The chain uses TRBV7-2 and TRBJ1-1; no firm D call. The CDR3 spans 14 residues. The germline CDR1 and CDR2 sequences are SGHTA and FQGNSA. V lost 2 bases and J 0 bases, leaving 7 bases between the germline ends.